This T cell receptor (beta chain) was sequenced in a study of PD-1 blockade in classical Hodgkin lymphoma. Turning to the study itself: Each patient was given nivolumab 3 mg/kg through a vein every 2 weeks. Overall study findings and caveats: Although disease activity or prior therapy may be involved, causes of the repertoire differences remain undefined.

Concerning this clone itself: Its specificity is not known.

Time point described: cycle 4 day 1 (C4D1), after more than 5 weeks of nivolumab. After autologous stem cell transplantation all patients relapsed, and prior brentuximab vedotin exposure differed between cohorts. Best responses included complete response and partial response; otherwise, the best response was progressive disease. Using immunoSEQ multiplex PCR, the repertoire was profiled, and TCRdb retains in-frame clones only, with some absent. In the table there are about 24,000 clones, more than 65% of which are singletons. V lost 7 bases, J lost 0 bases, and 5 bases stayed unmatched. Germline-derived CDR1 and CDR2 are SQVTM and ANQGSEA. The CDR3 consists of 13 residues.

This rearrangement joins TRBV29-1 to TRBJ1-1, with 7 bases matching TRBD1. The TCR comes from a human donor with classical Hodgkin lymphoma. Here the sequenced sample was peripheral blood mononuclear cells (PBMCs), taken before the fourth cycle of nivolumab. The CDR3, as DNA: TGCAGCGCCACGGGACAGATGAACACTGAAGCTTTCTTT. Translation gives CSATGQMNTEAFF.